A selection of T cell receptor beta chains follows, all from one sample in a study of cytomegalovirus exposure and HLA in healthy donors. Libraries were prepared by immunoSEQ multiplex PCR; TCRdb keeps only in-frame clonotypes and omits some of them. The repertoire holds around 120,000 clones, with about three quarters as singletons. Sequencing used PBMCs. The receptors come from a middle-aged woman in good health and CMV-seronegative. The CDR3 runs from the conserved cysteine through the conserved F or W.

TRBJ2-1 TRBV2 CASTLGGATLRNEQFF
TRBJ2-1 TRBV10-1 CASRSGTSGSNEQFF
TRBJ2-5 TRBV6-6 CASSSIPGYQETQYF
TRBJ2-1 TRBV27 CASSFSVEQFF
TRBJ2-1 TRBV7-8 CASSYSPGQGAGQFF
TRBJ2-5 TRBV19 CASNPRVDQETQYF
TRBJ1-1 TRBV9 CASSVRAGETEAFF
TRBJ2-7 TRBV5-1 CASSPGGTSAHYEQYF
TRBJ2-1 TRBV9 CASSVGLSGTGLYNEQFF
TRBJ1-1 TRBV4-1 CASSQAPGMRIEAFF
TRBJ2-3 TRBV15 CATSRDGLAGRRTDTQYF